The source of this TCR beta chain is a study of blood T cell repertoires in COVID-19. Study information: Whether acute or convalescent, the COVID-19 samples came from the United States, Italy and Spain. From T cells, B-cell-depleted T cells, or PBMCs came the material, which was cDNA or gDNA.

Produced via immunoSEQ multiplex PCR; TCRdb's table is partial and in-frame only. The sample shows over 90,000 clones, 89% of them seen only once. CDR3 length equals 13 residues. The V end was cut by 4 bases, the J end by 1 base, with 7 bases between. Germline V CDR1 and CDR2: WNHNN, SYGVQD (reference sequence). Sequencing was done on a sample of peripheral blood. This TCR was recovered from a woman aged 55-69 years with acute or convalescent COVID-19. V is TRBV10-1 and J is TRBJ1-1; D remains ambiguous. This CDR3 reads CASSVAENTEAFF. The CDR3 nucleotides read TGCGCCAGCAGTGTTGCGGAGAACACTGAAGCTTTCTTT.